A single sample is the source of the 30 T cell receptor beta chains below, sequenced in a study of T cell responses to AZD1222 COVID-19 vaccine. Generated by immunoSEQ multiplex PCR, the TCRdb table keeps only in-frame clones and is missing some. The data contain some 100,000 clones, approximately 90% of them singletons. This specimen consisted of peripheral blood, obtained on day 0 of AZD1222 vaccination. These receptors were obtained from an adult in good health.

The V call is TRBV11-2, the J call TRBJ2-1; D possibly corresponds to TRBD2 (6 bases). Between the trimmed V and J ends, which lost 1 base and 7 bases, there was a span of 11 bases. Per germline, CDR1 SGHAT and CDR2 FQNNGV. The CDR3 runs to 14 residues. The CDR3 region has the DNA TGTGCCAGCAGCTTAGGATCGGCGGGAAATGAGCAGTTCTTC. It translates to CASSLGSAGNEQFF.

The V call is TRBV20-1, the J call TRBJ1-6; tentatively, D is TRBD1 (5 bases). CDR1 is DFQATT, CDR2 SNEGSKA, per germline (reference sequence). This CDR3 region has 11 residues. CDR3 residues: CSASPGSPLHF. The DNA for the CDR3 is TGCAGCGCGTCGCCAGGGTCACCCCTCCACTTT.

This clone was seen only once. This chain joins TRBV4-2 and TRBJ1-6; 8 nucleotides align to TRBD1. The CDR3 has 17 amino acids. CDR1 and CDR2 from the germline V gene are LGHNA and YNFKEQ. After removal of 2 bases from V and 9 bases from J, the junction contained 12 bases not matched to a gene. The CDR3 region has the DNA TGTGCCAGCAGCCAATCCCGCGGACAGGGAAAAGGTTCACCCCTCCACTTT. It translates to CASSQSRGQGKGSPLHF.

The chain is built from TRBV10-2 and TRBJ1-2; D may be TRBD1 (5 bases). The V gene's germline CDR1 is WSHSY and CDR2 SAAADI. The CDR3 has 16 residues. Trimming shortened V by 2 bases and J by 6 bases, and 19 bases separated the two germline ends. The DNA of the CDR3 is TGCGCCAGCAGTGAGGCTTCCGGGGGGATGGCCAATGGCTACACCTTC. This encodes CASSEASGGMANGYTF.

The chain couples TRBV29-1 to TRBJ1-2, with D unclear. The CDR3 sequence is 13 residues long. Trimming cost V 3 bases and J 7 bases, with 15 bases left between them. CDR1 SQVTM and CDR2 ANQGSEA come from the germline V gene. The CDR3 region is CSVDGDSFGGYTF. CDR3 nucleotides: TGCAGCGTTGATGGGGATTCTTTCGGTGGCTACACCTTC.

CDR3 in DNA: TGTGCCAGTAACCCGACAGGGGGAATTCAGCCCCAGCATTTT. Translation: CASNPTGGIQPQHF. The rearrangement uses TRBV19 and TRBJ1-5; 9 positions match TRBD1. Germline trimming cut 7 bases from V and 6 bases from J; bases unmatched to any gene: 7. Germline CDR1 is LNHDA and CDR2 is SQIVND (reference sequence). CDR3 length: 14 amino acids. The full variable domain, in which reference TRBV19 and TRBJ1-5 provide the parts outside the CDR3, is DGGITQSPKYLFRKEGQNVTLSCEQNLNHDAMYWYRQDPGQGLRLIYYSQIVNDFQKGDIAEGYSVSREKKESFPLTVTSAQKNPTAFYLCASNPTGGIQPQHFGDGTRLSIL.

This rearrangement joins TRBV12-2 to TRBJ1-2; the table gives TRBD1 as D, unverified against the DNA. TRBV12-2 is tagged as a pseudogene. This CDR3 has 16 amino acids. The CDR3 bases are TGTGCAAGTCGCTTAGCGCGGGACAGGGGGAGGGATGGCTACACCTTC. Translated: CASRLARDRGRDGYTF.

The rearrangement joins TRBV28 to TRBJ2-3; no firm D call. This CDR3 contains 13 residues. CDR1 MDHEN and CDR2 SYDVKM come from the germline V gene. Between the trimmed V and J ends, which lost 5 bases and 6 bases, there was a span of 12 bases. The CDR3 loop is CASSQIIGDTQYF. As DNA, the CDR3 is TGTGCCAGCAGTCAGATCATCGGGGATACGCAGTATTTT. The variable domain in full, with the rest retrieved from reference TRBV28 and TRBJ2-3, is DVKVTQSSRYLVKRTGEKVFLECVQDMDHENMFWYRQDPGLGLRLIYFSYDVKMKEKGDIPEGYSVSREKKERFSLILESASTNQTSMYLCASSQIIGDTQYFGPGTRLTVL.

The chain combines TRBV27 with TRBJ1-1, with D possibly matching TRBD1 (5 bases). This CDR3 is built from 19 residues. Germline V gene data show CDR1 as MNHEY and CDR2 as SMNVEV (reference sequence). V lost 4 bases and J 0 bases, leaving 24 bases between the germline ends. CDR3 sequence (DNA): TGTGCCAGCAGTTCCTACTATGAACCCGGGGCAGATATGAACACTGAAGCTTTCTTT. Amino acids: CASSSYYEPGADMNTEAFF.

The rearrangement uses TRBV5-3 and TRBJ1-5, with TRBD1 as a possible D gene (5 bases). TRBV5-3 is given ORF status, its function remaining uncertain. The V end was cut by 6 bases, the J end by 5 bases, with 30 bases between. The CDR3 has 19 residues. The CDR3 DNA sequence: TGTGCCAGAACACCCTACACTTGGGGGGTTCGGCAATTCGATCAGCCCCAGCATTTT. This sequence encodes CARTPYTWGVRQFDQPQHF.

This sequence joins TRBV28 and TRBJ2-7; 8 bases are a match to TRBD2. The CDR3 has 15 amino acids. Germline V lookup: CDR1 MDHEN, CDR2 SYDVKM. The V and J ends lost 2 bases and 2 bases, in that order; junction bases with no gene match: 5. CDR3 nucleotides: TGTGCCAGCAGTTTAGTCGGGGGGGCAGCCTACGAGCAGTACTTC. Amino acids: CASSLVGGAAYEQYF.

The chain uses TRBV4-3 and TRBJ2-4; 8 bases match TRBD1. The V segment lost 1 base and the J segment 5 bases; nucleotides outside the gene matches: 7. Looked up from germline, CDR1 is LGHNA and CDR2 is YSLEER. The CDR3 extends over 16 amino acids. CDR3 nucleotides: TGCGCCAGCAGCCAAGCTCTCAGGGGGCAGGAAAACATTCAGTACTTC. Its protein product is CASSQALRGQENIQYF.

CDR3 loop: CATRGTGDYEQYF. CDR3 bases: TGTGCCACCCGAGGGACAGGGGATTACGAGCAGTACTTC. The chain recombines TRBV15 with TRBJ2-7; 10 bases map to TRBD1. V lost 8 bases, J lost 4 bases, and 5 bases stayed unmatched. Germline CDR1 LNHNV, CDR2 YYDKDF (reference sequence). The CDR3 loop spans 13 amino acids. Full variable domain (remainder filled in from reference TRBV15 and TRBJ2-7): DAMVIQNPRYQVTQFGKPVTLSCSQTLNHNVMYWYQQKSSQAPKLLFHYYDKDFNNEADTPDNFQSRRPNTSFCFLDIRSPGLGDTAMYLCATRGTGDYEQYFGPGTRLTVT.

This chain connects TRBV9 to TRBJ2-1; TRBD1 aligns across 8 bases. Germline V gene sequence: CDR1 SGDLS, CDR2 YYNGEE. Trimming at V came to 3 bases and at J to 9 bases, leaving 5 bases not matched to a gene. The CDR3 has 13 amino acids. The CDR3 sequence: CASSEVDRGEQFF. CDR3 sequence (DNA): TGTGCCAGCAGCGAGGTCGACAGGGGTGAGCAGTTCTTC.

The chain links TRBV21-1 to TRBJ1-1; TRBD1, the D gene given by the table, was not confirmed from the DNA. TRBV21-1 is a known pseudogene. The CDR3 loop spans 23 amino acids. CDR3: CASSADRASVCGWVGFMNTEAFF. The DNA of the CDR3 is TGTGCCAGCAGCGCCGACAGGGCTAGTGTGTGCGGTTGGGTGGGATTCATGAACACTGAAGCTTTCTTT.

The table lists this clone with a count of one. CDR3 region: CASKTSGDYEQYF. In nucleotides, the CDR3 is TGTGCCAGCAAGACTAGCGGGGACTACGAGCAGTACTTC. The chain carries TRBV5-4 and TRBJ2-7, with 11 bases that match TRBD2. Germline lookup yields CDR1 SGHNT and CDR2 YYREEE (reference sequence). Trimming at V came to 6 bases and at J to 3 bases, leaving 2 bases not matched to a gene. This CDR3 spans 13 amino acids.

The V call is TRBV15, the J call TRBJ1-4, with no clear D. Trimming pared 0 bases from V and 11 bases from J, leaving 10 bases between. Germline CDR1 LNHNV, CDR2 YYDKDF (reference sequence). The CDR3 extends over 13 amino acids. The DNA of the CDR3 is TGTGCCACCAGCAGAGACGGGGTGGGGAAACTGTTTTTT. The encoded protein is CATSRDGVGKLFF.

Only one count was recorded for this clone. The rearrangement uses TRBV4-3 and TRBJ2-1, with 7 bases matching TRBD1. The CDR3 is made up of 16 amino acids. Per germline, CDR1 LGHNA and CDR2 YSLEER. The ends lost 4 bases at V and 5 bases at J; junction bases unmatched: 11. CDR3 in amino acids: CASSRGTGTANNEQFF. The CDR3 DNA is TGCGCCAGCAGCCGTGGAACCGGGACAGCGAACAATGAGCAGTTCTTC.

This chain links TRBV7-2 with TRBJ1-1; maybe TRBD1 (6 bases). The V and J ends lost 5 bases and 2 bases respectively, with 15 bases between them. CDR1 is SGHTA and CDR2 is FQGNSA in the germline V gene. The CDR3 covers 15 residues. The CDR3 nucleotides read TGTGCCAGCAGCAGAGGGCCGGGGGCTAACACTGAAGCTTTCTTT. Protein product: CASSRGPGANTEAFF.

V is TRBV6-5 and J is TRBJ1-2; no clear D. The CDR3 is 14 residues long. Germline V lookup: CDR1 MNHEY, CDR2 SVGAGI. Trimming removed 6 bases from V and 6 bases from J, with 17 bases in between. The CDR3 region has the DNA TGTGCCAGCAGAAAAGTCTGGGAGATAGATGGCTACACCTTC. Its protein is CASRKVWEIDGYTF.

This rearrangement joins TRBV2 to TRBJ2-2; D gene uncertain. Germline assignment: CDR1 SNHLY and CDR2 FYNNEI. CDR3 length equals 11 residues. V was pared by 7 bases and J by 3 bases, with 3 bases between. In DNA form, the CDR3 reads TGTGCCAGCATTTACACCGGGGAGCTGTTTTTT. It is translated as CASIYTGELFF.

This clone was seen once. The CDR3 loop is CASSPLSGGEDTQYF. Written as DNA, the CDR3 is TGCGCCAGCAGCCCTCTTAGTGGGGGTGAGGATACGCAGTATTTT. The chain combines TRBV5-1 with TRBJ2-3; D tentatively reads TRBD1 or TRBD2 (5 bases each). Germline CDR1 and CDR2: SGHRS and YFSETQ. The ends were cut back, 4 bases at V and 6 bases at J, with 18 bases in the middle. The CDR3 totals 15 residues. The full variable domain, with the rest looked up from reference TRBV5-1 and TRBJ2-3, is KAGVTQTPRYLIKTRGQQVTLSCSPISGHRSVSWYQQTPGQGLQFLFEYFSETQRNKGNFPGRFSGRQFSNSRSEMNVSTLELGDSALYLCASSPLSGGEDTQYFGPGTRLTVL.

This chain joins TRBV6-5 and TRBJ2-1; D could derive from TRBD1 or TRBD2 (5 bases each). The CDR3 is 13 residues long. CDR1 is MNHEY and CDR2 is SVGAGI in the germline V gene. V gave up 2 bases and J gave up 6 bases, with 8 bases separating them. This chain's CDR3 is CASSYGGINEQFF. In DNA, the CDR3 is TGTGCCAGCAGTTACGGGGGTATCAATGAGCAGTTCTTC.

The CDR3 DNA is TGTGCCTGGAGTTTACAGGGGGGAAATGAAAAACTGTTTTTT. Translated, it gives CAWSLQGGNEKLFF. The rearrangement joins TRBV30 to TRBJ1-4, with TRBD1 identical over 8 bases. The germline gives CDR1 GTSNPN, CDR2 SVGIG (reference sequence). V shed 2 bases, J shed 5 bases, and the junction held 4 bases outside the gene matches. CDR3 size: 14 residues.

V gene TRBV6-2 or TRBV6-3 combines with J gene TRBJ2-5; D not resolved. In germline, CDR1 is MNHEY, CDR2 SVGEGT. Trimming took off 0 bases at V and 2 bases at J, with 7 bases between the two ends. The CDR3 is 14 amino acids. The CDR3 DNA follows: TGTGCCAGCAGTTACTCAGGCCAGCAAGAGACCCAGTACTTC. Its protein is CASSYSGQQETQYF.

V is TRBV10-3 and J is TRBJ2-5; TRBD1 matches at 7 bases. Germline V gene sequence: CDR1 ENHRY, CDR2 SYGVKD. The CDR3 loop spans 14 amino acids. V gave up 6 bases and J gave up 2 bases; unmatched junction bases: 6. CDR3 nucleotide sequence: TGTGCCATCAGAGAGGGACAGCTTCAAGAGACCCAGTACTTC. The encoded protein is CAIREGQLQETQYF.

This clone showed up just once. The genes are TRBV5-4 and TRBJ2-3; 9 bases are shared with TRBD1. Unmatched junction bases numbered 9, after V lost 4 bases and J lost 3 bases. The CDR3 has 16 amino acids. Germline lookup yields CDR1 SGHNT and CDR2 YYREEE (reference sequence). The CDR3 DNA reads TGTGCCAGCAGCCGAACAGGGGGCGTGGGTACAGATACGCAGTATTTT. Encoded protein: CASSRTGGVGTDTQYF.

This chain connects TRBV3-1 (or the pseudogene TRBV3-2) to TRBJ2-7, with TRBD1 matching 7 bases. The ends lost 6 bases at V and 5 bases at J; junction bases unmatched: 7. The CDR3 runs to 13 residues. CDR1 is LGHDT, CDR2 YNNKEL, per germline (reference sequence). CDR3 sequence reads: CASRDRTTNEQYF. The CDR3 DNA reads TGTGCCAGCAGGGACAGGACCACAAACGAGCAGTACTTC.

This chain connects TRBV19 to TRBJ2-3; D might be TRBD2 (5 bases). This CDR3 region has 11 residues. Per germline, CDR1 LNHDA and CDR2 SQIVND (reference sequence). Trimming left V 9 bases short and J 6 bases short, with 10 bases between. CDR3 sequence (DNA): TGTGCCAGCCATGGGAGCGATACGCAGTATTTT. Translation: CASHGSDTQYF.

The chain joins TRBV19 to TRBJ2-5; D is ambiguous. CDR1 is LNHDA and CDR2 is SQIVND in the germline V gene (reference sequence). CDR3 length: 13 residues. With 4 bases removed from V and 0 bases from J, the gap between germline ends came to 6 bases. The CDR3 sequence is CASSKPYQETQYF. CDR3 sequence (DNA): TGTGCCAGTAGTAAGCCGTACCAAGAGACCCAGTACTTC.